Listed below are T cell receptor beta chains from one sample, sequenced in a study of T-cell reconstitution after alpha-beta-depleted transplantation in children. TCRdb redid the calling of the PCR reads with MiXCR, one entry per CDR3 protein. The sample yields about 610,000 distinct CDR3 sequences, 10% seen once. Sequencing used PBMCs from the stem cell graft donor, obtained from the stem cell graft. Receptors were obtained from a human donor who donated a stem cell graft to a child with acute myeloid leukemia. The CDR3 runs from the conserved cysteine through the conserved F or W. D genes are given only for firm matches. Size tells how often a clone was seen (once, few, many) or the class of an expanded clone, and some rows leave it out.

TGTGCCAGCAGTGAATCCAGGACTAGCCTTAGCACAGATACGCAGTATTTT	CASSESRTSLSTDTQYF	TRBJ2-3	TRBD2	TRBV25-1	NA
TGTGCCAGCAGCCCCTCGGGCGGGAGGGCTTACGAGCAGTACTTC	CASSPSGGRAYEQYF	TRBJ2-7	TRBD2	TRBV3-1	NA
TGTGCCAGCAGCTCTCAAACCTATGGCTACACCTTC	CASSSQTYGYTF	TRBJ1-2	NA	TRBV12-3/TRBV12-4	NA
TGCGCCAGCAGCTCCCCTAGCGGGAGAACCACAGATACGCAGTATTTT	CASSSPSGRTTDTQYF	TRBJ2-3	TRBD2	TRBV5-1	few
TGCAGTGCAACCGGGACAGGTCACTCACCCCTCCACTTT	CSATGTGHSPLHF	TRBJ1-6	TRBD1	TRBV20-1	many
TGTGCCAGCAGTAGGACCGGGACAATAACCTACAATGAGCAGTTCTTC	CASSRTGTITYNEQFF	TRBJ2-1	NA	TRBV28	NA
TGTGCCAGCTCACAGCGGGAGGAAGAAGAGACCCAGTACTTC	CASSQREEEETQYF	TRBJ2-5	TRBD2	TRBV18	NA
TGTGCCAGCAGTTGGCGGGGAACCGAAAATACGCAGTATTTT	CASSWRGTENTQYF	TRBJ2-3	NA	TRBV12-3/TRBV12-4	many
TGTGCCAGCAGACCCTCTCCCACGGAGTACACAGATACGCAGTATTTT	CASRPSPTEYTDTQYF	TRBJ2-3	NA	TRBV7-2	many
TGCGCCAGCAGCCTGAGCGGAGGGGAGAATTCACCCCTCCACTTT	CASSLSGGENSPLHF	TRBJ1-6	NA	TRBV5-1	many
TGTGCCAGCAGTTATGGCGGCTTTGGAAACACCATATATTTT	CASSYGGFGNTIYF	TRBJ1-3	NA	TRBV6-2/TRBV6-3	few
TGTGCCAGCAGTTCCGGGACAGGGGGCCTTCAGACCCAGTACTTC	CASSSGTGGLQTQYF	TRBJ2-5	TRBD1	TRBV28	many
TGTGCCAGCCCGGGGCAGATTAATGAAAAACTGTTTTTT	CASPGQINEKLFF	TRBJ1-4	NA	TRBV7-9	many
TGCGCCAGCAGCCAAGATAAGTGGTACAATGAGCAGTTCTTC	CASSQDKWYNEQFF	TRBJ2-1	NA	TRBV4-3	NA
TGTGCCACCACCTCCGGACAGCTTCTTGCAACTAATGAAAAACTGTTTTTT	CATTSGQLLATNEKLFF	TRBJ1-4	NA	TRBV7-8	few
TGTGCCAGCAGCTTAGCGGAGTCTAACGCTGAAGCTTTCTTT	CASSLAESNAEAFF	TRBJ1-1	NA	TRBV7-9	many
TGTGCCAGCAGTGACAAACTAGCGGGAGGGCCCGGTGAGCAGTTCTTC	CASSDKLAGGPGEQFF	TRBJ2-1	TRBD2	TRBV6-4	few
TGTGCCAGCAGCTTACCCCCAGGGAATGGGGCCAACGTCCTGACTTTC	CASSLPPGNGANVLTF	TRBJ2-6	NA	TRBV7-2	many
TGTGCCAGCAGCTTAGGTCGTTCGGCTTATCAGACTAGCGGGAGGGCCAATGAGCAGTTCTTC	CASSLGRSAYQTSGRANEQFF	TRBJ2-1	TRBD2	TRBV7-6	few
TGTGCCAGCTCCCCCAGCACCTCCACAGATACGCAGTATTTT	CASSPSTSTDTQYF	TRBJ2-3	NA	TRBV12-3/TRBV12-4	few
TGTGCCATCAGAGGGGGGCTAGCGGGAGAGACCCAGTACTTC	CAIRGGLAGETQYF	TRBJ2-5	TRBD2	TRBV10-3	few
TGTGCCAGCACCCGTAGGTGGAACATTCAGTACTTC	CASTRRWNIQYF	TRBJ2-4	NA	TRBV12-3/TRBV12-4	many
TGTGCCACCAGCAGAGCTGGAGAGGGAGGAGAGACCCAGTACTTC	CATSRAGEGGETQYF	TRBJ2-5	NA	TRBV15	many
TGTGCCAGCAGTCCTCAACGGACTAGCTACACAGATACGCAGTATTTT	CASSPQRTSYTDTQYF	TRBJ2-3	TRBD2	TRBV6-2/TRBV6-3	NA
TGCAGTGCTACGGGGCGGGAGTGGTCCTACGAGCAGTACTTC	CSATGREWSYEQYF	TRBJ2-7	TRBD2	TRBV20-1	NA
TGTGCCAGCAGTTGGGACTCCTACAATGAGCAGTTCTTC	CASSWDSYNEQFF	TRBJ2-1	NA	TRBV6-2/TRBV6-3	many
TGTGCCAGCTTGGCGGAGGAGACCCAGTACTTC	CASLAEETQYF	TRBJ2-5	NA	TRBV12-3/TRBV12-4	many
TGTGCCAGCAGTTACCGCGAAGGGGCCTACGAGCAGTACTTC	CASSYREGAYEQYF	TRBJ2-7	NA	TRBV6-2/TRBV6-3	NA
TGTGCCAGCAGTACCAAATATACGCAGTATTTT	CASSTKYTQYF	TRBJ2-3	NA	TRBV28	NA
TGCAGTGCCAAATCACTAGCGACGAGCTCCTACGAGCAGTACTTC	CSAKSLATSSYEQYF	TRBJ2-7	TRBD2	TRBV20-1	few
TGCAGCGTCCTACCGGGGACCGTTACTGAAGCTTTCTTT	CSVLPGTVTEAFF	TRBJ1-1	NA	TRBV29-1	few
TGCGCCAGCAGGACCGGGACTAGGGCCTACAATGAGCAGTTCTTC	CASRTGTRAYNEQFF	TRBJ2-1	TRBD2	TRBV5-1	many
TGTGCCAGTAATCAGAGACTGGATTCACCCCTCCACTTT	CASNQRLDSPLHF	TRBJ1-6	NA	TRBV19	many
TGTGCCAGCAGCTTTCTAGCGACCGAGCAGTACTTC	CASSFLATEQYF	TRBJ2-7	NA	TRBV7-2	NA
TGTGCCAGCAGCCGGACAGCCTACGAGCAGTACTTC	CASSRTAYEQYF	TRBJ2-7	NA	TRBV28	many
TGCGCCAGCAGCCAGGGGACTAGCGGGTCCCAAGAGACCCAGTACTTC	CASSQGTSGSQETQYF	TRBJ2-5	TRBD2	TRBV5-1	NA
TGCGCCAGCAGCTTGGGAGGGGTTGGGCCCGGCTCCTACGAGCAGTACTTC	CASSLGGVGPGSYEQYF	TRBJ2-7	NA	TRBV5-1	many
TGTGCCAGCCAGGACGCTACCAGCTCCTACAATGAGCAGTTCTTC	CASQDATSSYNEQFF	TRBJ2-1	NA	TRBV2	many
TGCGCCAGCAGCTTAATGCCGACGGGAGATACGCAGTATTTT	CASSLMPTGDTQYF	TRBJ2-3	NA	TRBV5-1	many
TGTGCTAGCAGCTTAGACTCGGTCAATGAGCAGTTCTTC	CASSLDSVNEQFF	TRBJ2-1	NA	TRBV7-7	NA
TGTGCCAGCAGCCAATGGGACCCTAGACTAGGCTACACCTTC	CASSQWDPRLGYTF	TRBJ1-2	NA	TRBV12-3/TRBV12-4	NA
TGTGCCAGCAGCCAGGAAGCCTATAATTCACCCCTCCACTTT	CASSQEAYNSPLHF	TRBJ1-6	NA	TRBV7-9	many
TGCGCCAGTAGCCCGTCCGGACAGCGGATGGAAAAACTGTTTTTT	CASSPSGQRMEKLFF	TRBJ1-4	NA	TRBV5-1	NA
TGCGCCAGCAGCCAAGTAGGAATAGCGGGATCCTACGAGCAGTACTTC	CASSQVGIAGSYEQYF	TRBJ2-7	TRBD2	TRBV4-3	NA
TGTGCCAGCAGTTCCCCGGGACTAGCGGCCAGGTACCAAGAGACCCAGTACTTC	CASSSPGLAARYQETQYF	TRBJ2-5	TRBD2	TRBV12-3/TRBV12-4	few
TGTGCCAGCAGCTCATCCCCTCCGGGAAGCAATTACAATGAGCAGTTCTTC	CASSSSPPGSNYNEQFF	TRBJ2-1	NA	TRBV5-4	NA
TGTGCCAGCAGTGACGGGAGAGGGGGCACAGATACGCAGTATTTT	CASSDGRGGTDTQYF	TRBJ2-3	NA	TRBV6-4	NA
TGTGCCACCAGTGACCAAGGACAGGGCTATGGCTACACCTTC	CATSDQGQGYGYTF	TRBJ1-2	TRBD1	TRBV24-1	few
TGTGCCAGCAGGGACAGGAGCTCCTACGAGCAGTACTTC	CASRDRSSYEQYF	TRBJ2-7	TRBD1	TRBV12-3/TRBV12-4	many
TGCAGTGCTAGAATGGCTAGCGGGAATTCAGATACGCAGTATTTT	CSARMASGNSDTQYF	TRBJ2-3	TRBD2	TRBV20-1	NA
TGCAGCGTTGAATCAGAGACCCAGTACTTC	CSVESETQYF	TRBJ2-5	NA	TRBV29-1	many
TGTGCCAGCTCCGTACAGGGGGCGCCCCCTGGTCAGCCCCAGCATTTT	CASSVQGAPPGQPQHF	TRBJ1-5	TRBD1	TRBV18	many
TGTGCCAGCACCGACACTAGCGGGAGTAGGTATGAGCAGTTCTTC	CASTDTSGSRYEQFF	TRBJ2-1	TRBD2	TRBV6-1	few
TGTGCCAGTAGTATATTACAGGCCACGAACGTCAATGAGCAGTTCTTC	CASSILQATNVNEQFF	TRBJ2-1	NA	TRBV19	NA
TGTGCCAGCAGTTACTCGGCCGCGAACACTGAAGCTTTCTTT	CASSYSAANTEAFF	TRBJ1-1	NA	TRBV6-2/TRBV6-3	many
TGTGCCAGCAGCTTAGTAGGATCAAGTCAGGAGTATTTT	CASSLVGSSQEYF	TRBJ2-3	NA	TRBV7-9	NA
TGCAGTGCCCGAGGGACTAGCGGCGAATTAGCCAAAAACATTCAGTACTTC	CSARGTSGELAKNIQYF	TRBJ2-4	TRBD2	TRBV20-1	NA
TGTGCCAGCAGCTTATTCCCTAGCGGCAATGAGCAGTTCTTC	CASSLFPSGNEQFF	TRBJ2-1	TRBD2	TRBV7-2	many
TGTGCCAGTAGTGGGGACAGGGGTGGTTCGGATGAGCAGTTCTTC	CASSGDRGGSDEQFF	TRBJ2-1	TRBD1	TRBV19	once